The T cell receptor (beta chain) under discussion was sequenced for a study of T-cell memory formation after mild COVID-19. On the study more broadly: The TCR clusters were mostly specific to one donor.

CDR1 and CDR2 from the germline V gene are SGHAT and FQNNGV. There are 15 residues in the CDR3. V was trimmed by 1 base and J by 8 bases, leaving 15 bases between them. The TCR alpha and TCR beta cDNA libraries, bearing sample barcodes and UMIs, were generated by 5'RACE using constant-segment primers. TCRdb passed the 5' RACE reads through MiXCR, listing each CDR3 protein once. The sample records about 270,000 distinct CDR3 sequences, approximately 15% being singletons. This clonotype originated in an adult woman who had mild COVID-19 (a few samples of this study predate the infection). Cell type and time point are not known. The chain is built from TRBV11-2 and TRBJ2-1; D perhaps matches TRBD2 (7 bases). The sequenced material came from PBMCs or a T cell subset sorted from them (not recorded which). The CDR3 is CASSLGRGSGDEQFF. CDR3 nucleotides: TGTGCCAGCAGCTTAGGCAGGGGAAGCGGGGATGAGCAGTTCTTC.